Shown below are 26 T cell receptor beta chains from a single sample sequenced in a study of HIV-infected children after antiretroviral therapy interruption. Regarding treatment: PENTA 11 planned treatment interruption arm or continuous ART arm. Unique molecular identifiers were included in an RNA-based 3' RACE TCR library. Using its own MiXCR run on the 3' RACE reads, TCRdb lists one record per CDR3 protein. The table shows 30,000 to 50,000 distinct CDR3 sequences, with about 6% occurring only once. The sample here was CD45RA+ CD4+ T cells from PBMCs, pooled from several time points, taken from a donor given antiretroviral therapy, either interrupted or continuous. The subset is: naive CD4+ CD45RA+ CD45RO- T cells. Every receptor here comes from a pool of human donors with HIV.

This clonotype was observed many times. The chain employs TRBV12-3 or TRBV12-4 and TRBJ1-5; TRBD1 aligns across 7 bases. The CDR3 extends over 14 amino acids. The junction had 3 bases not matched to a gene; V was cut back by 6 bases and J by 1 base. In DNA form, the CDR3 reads TGTGCCAGCAGCCTACAGGGGAGCAATCAGCCCCAGCATTTT. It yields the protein CASSLQGSNQPQHF.

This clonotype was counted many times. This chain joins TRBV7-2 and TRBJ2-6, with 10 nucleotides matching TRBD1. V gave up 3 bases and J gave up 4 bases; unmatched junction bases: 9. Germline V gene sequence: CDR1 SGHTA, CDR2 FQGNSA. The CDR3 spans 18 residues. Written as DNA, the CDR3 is TGTGCCAGCAGCTTTCCCCGGGACAGGGGTTCCGGGGCCAACGTCCTGACTTTC. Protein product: CASSFPRDRGSGANVLTF.

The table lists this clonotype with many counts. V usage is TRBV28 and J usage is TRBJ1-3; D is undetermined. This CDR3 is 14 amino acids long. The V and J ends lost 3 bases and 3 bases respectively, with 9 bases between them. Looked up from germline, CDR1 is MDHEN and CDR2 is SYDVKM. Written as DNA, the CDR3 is TGTGCCAGCAGTTTGCGGGGTTTTGGAAACACCATATATTTT. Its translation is CASSLRGFGNTIYF. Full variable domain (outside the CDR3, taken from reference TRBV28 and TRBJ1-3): DVKVTQSSRYLVKRTGEKVFLECVQDMDHENMFWYRQDPGLGLRLIYFSYDVKMKEKGDIPEGYSVSREKKERFSLILESASTNQTSMYLCASSLRGFGNTIYFGEGSWLTVV.

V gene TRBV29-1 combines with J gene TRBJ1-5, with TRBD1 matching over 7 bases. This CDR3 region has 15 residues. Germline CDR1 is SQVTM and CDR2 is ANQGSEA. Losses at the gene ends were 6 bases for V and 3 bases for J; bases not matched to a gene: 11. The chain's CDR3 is CSVTTGTANNQPQHF. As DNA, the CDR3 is TGCAGCGTGACCACCGGGACAGCGAACAATCAGCCCCAGCATTTT.

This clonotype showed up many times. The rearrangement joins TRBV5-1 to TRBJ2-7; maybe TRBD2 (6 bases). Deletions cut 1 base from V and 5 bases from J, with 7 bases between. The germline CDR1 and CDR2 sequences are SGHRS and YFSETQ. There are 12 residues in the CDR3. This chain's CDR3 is CASSLSGDEQYF. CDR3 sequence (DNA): TGCGCCAGCAGCTTGTCGGGGGACGAGCAGTACTTC.

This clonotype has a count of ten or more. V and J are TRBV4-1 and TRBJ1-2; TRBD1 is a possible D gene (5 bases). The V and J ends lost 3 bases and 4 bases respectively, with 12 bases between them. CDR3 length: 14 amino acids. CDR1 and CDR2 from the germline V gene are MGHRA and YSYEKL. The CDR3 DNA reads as TGCGCCAGCAGCCAGGACCGGGGCTCCTATGGCTACACCTTC. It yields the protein CASSQDRGSYGYTF.

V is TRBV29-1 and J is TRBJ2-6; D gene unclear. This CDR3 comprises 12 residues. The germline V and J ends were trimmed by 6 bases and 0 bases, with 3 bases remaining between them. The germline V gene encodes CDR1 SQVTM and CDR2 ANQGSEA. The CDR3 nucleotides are TGCAGCGTCTCCTCTGGGGCCAACGTCCTGACTTTC. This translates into CSVSSGANVLTF.

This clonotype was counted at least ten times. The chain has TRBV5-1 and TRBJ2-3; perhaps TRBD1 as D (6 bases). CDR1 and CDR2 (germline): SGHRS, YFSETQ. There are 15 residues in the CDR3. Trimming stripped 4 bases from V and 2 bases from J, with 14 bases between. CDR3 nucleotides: TGCGCCAGCAGCACCGGGACACCGAACACAGATACGCAGTATTTT. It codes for CASSTGTPNTDTQYF.

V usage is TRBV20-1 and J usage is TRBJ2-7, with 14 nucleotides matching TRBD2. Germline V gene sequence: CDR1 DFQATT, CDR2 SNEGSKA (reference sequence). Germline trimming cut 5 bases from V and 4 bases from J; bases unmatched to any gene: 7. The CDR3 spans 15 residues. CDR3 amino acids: CSAGGTSGRRYEQYF. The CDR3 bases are TGCAGTGCTGGGGGGACTAGCGGGAGAAGGTACGAGCAGTACTTC.

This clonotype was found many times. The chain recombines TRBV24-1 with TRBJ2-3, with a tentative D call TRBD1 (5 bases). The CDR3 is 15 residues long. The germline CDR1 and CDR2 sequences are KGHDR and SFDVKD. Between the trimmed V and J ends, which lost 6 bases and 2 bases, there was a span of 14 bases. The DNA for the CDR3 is TGTGCCACCAGTATGAACGACAGATACACAGATACGCAGTATTTT. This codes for CATSMNDRYTDTQYF.

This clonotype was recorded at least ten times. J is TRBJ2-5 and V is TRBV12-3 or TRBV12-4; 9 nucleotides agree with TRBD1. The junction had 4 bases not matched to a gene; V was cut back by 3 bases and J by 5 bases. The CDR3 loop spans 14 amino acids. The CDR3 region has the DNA TGTGCCAGCAGTTTGACAGGGGGGCCGGAGACCCAGTACTTC. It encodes CASSLTGGPETQYF.

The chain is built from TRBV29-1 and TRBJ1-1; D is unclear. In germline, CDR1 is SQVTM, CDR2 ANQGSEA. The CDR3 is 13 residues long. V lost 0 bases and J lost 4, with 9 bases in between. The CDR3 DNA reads TGCAGCGTTGAAGATTCAGGATTCACTGAAGCTTTCTTT. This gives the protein CSVEDSGFTEAFF. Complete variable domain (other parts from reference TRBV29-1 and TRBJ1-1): SAVISQKPSRDICQRGTSLTIQCQVDSQVTMMFWYRQQPGQSLTLIATANQGSEATYESGFVIDKFPISRPNLTFSTLTVSNMSPEDSSIYLCSVEDSGFTEAFFGQGTRLTVV.

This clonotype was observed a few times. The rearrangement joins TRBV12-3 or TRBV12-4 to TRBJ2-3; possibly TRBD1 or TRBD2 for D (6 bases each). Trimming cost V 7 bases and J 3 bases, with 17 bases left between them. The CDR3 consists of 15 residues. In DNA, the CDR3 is TGTGCCAGCAACTCACCCGAGGGGGGTACAGATACGCAGTATTTT. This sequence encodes CASNSPEGGTDTQYF.

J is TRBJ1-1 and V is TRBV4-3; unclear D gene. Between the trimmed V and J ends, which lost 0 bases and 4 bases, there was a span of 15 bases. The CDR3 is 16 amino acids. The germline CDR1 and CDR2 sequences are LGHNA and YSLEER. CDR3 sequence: CASSQDIEGLSTEAFF. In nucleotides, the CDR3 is TGCGCCAGCAGCCAAGATATCGAGGGCTTAAGCACTGAAGCTTTCTTT.

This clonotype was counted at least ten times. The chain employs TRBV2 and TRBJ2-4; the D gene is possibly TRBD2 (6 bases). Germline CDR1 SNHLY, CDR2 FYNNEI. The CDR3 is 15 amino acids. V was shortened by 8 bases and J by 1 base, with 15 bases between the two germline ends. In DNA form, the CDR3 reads TGTGCCAGCGAACGTTTTAGCGGCGCCAAAAACATTCAGTACTTC. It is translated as CASERFSGAKNIQYF.

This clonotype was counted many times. The CDR3 nucleotides are TGTGCCAGCAGTTACTCGGGCTACACTACCCCCGGGGAGCTGTTTTTT. Encoded protein: CASSYSGYTTPGELFF. This chain joins TRBV6-5 and TRBJ2-2; no clear D. CDR3 length equals 16 residues. In germline, CDR1 is MNHEY, CDR2 SVGAGI. V was pared by 0 bases and J by 6 bases, with 14 bases between.

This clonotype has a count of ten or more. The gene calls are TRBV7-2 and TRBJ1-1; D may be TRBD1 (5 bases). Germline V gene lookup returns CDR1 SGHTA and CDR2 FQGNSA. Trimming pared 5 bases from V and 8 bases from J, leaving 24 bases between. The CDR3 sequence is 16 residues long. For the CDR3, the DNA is TGTGCCAGCAGCACATCTCCAAGAGGGGTAGCGCGGGAAGCTTTCTTT. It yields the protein CASSTSPRGVAREAFF.

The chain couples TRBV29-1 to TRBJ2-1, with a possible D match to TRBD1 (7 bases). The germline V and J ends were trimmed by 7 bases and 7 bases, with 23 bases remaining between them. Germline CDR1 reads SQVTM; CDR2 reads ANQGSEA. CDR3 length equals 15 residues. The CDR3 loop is CSGGLSAGQRNEQFF. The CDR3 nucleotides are TGCAGCGGGGGACTTTCGGCGGGACAGCGGAATGAGCAGTTCTTC.

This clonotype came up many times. CDR3 amino acids: CASGESTGGYAEQFF. The CDR3 DNA is TGTGCCAGCGGTGAAAGCACAGGGGGCTATGCTGAGCAGTTCTTC. This chain uses TRBV10-3 with TRBJ2-1, with TRBD1 matching 9 bases. CDR1 ENHRY and CDR2 SYGVKD come from the germline V gene. V trimming: 10 bases; J trimming: 9 bases; junction bases outside the gene matches: 16. The CDR3 totals 15 residues.

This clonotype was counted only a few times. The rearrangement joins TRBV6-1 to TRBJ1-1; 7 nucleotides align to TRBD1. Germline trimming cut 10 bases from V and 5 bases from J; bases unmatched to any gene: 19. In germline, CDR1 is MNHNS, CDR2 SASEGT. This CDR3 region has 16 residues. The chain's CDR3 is CATRGQSNRRWTEAFF. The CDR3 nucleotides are TGTGCCACCAGGGGACAGTCTAATCGGAGGTGGACTGAAGCTTTCTTT.

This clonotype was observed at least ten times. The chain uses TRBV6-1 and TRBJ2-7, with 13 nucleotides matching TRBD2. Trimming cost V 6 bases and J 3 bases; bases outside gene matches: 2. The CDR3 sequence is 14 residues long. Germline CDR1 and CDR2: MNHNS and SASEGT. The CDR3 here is CASRRTSGSYEQYF. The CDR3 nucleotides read TGTGCCAGCAGACGGACTAGCGGGAGCTACGAGCAGTACTTC.

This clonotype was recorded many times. The CDR3 nucleotides read TGCGCCGGAGACAGCACAGATACGCAGTATTTT. Protein product: CAGDSTDTQYF. This rearrangement joins TRBV23-1 to TRBJ2-3; D gene ambiguous. TRBV23-1 is identified as an open reading frame with a role that is uncertain. V lost 11 bases and J 0 bases, leaving 6 bases between the germline ends. The CDR3 spans 11 residues.

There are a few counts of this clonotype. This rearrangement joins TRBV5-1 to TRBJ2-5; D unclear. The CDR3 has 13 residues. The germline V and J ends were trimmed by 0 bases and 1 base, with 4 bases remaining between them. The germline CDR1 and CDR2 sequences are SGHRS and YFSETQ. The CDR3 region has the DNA TGCGCCAGCAGCTTGGGGATCCAAGAGACCCAGTACTTC. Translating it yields CASSLGIQETQYF.

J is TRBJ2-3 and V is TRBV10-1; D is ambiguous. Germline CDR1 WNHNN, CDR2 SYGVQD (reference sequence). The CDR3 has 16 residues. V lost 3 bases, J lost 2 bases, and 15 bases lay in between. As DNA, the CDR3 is TGCGCCAGCAGTGAAAGGATGGGCCTTCACACAGATACGCAGTATTTT. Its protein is CASSERMGLHTDTQYF.

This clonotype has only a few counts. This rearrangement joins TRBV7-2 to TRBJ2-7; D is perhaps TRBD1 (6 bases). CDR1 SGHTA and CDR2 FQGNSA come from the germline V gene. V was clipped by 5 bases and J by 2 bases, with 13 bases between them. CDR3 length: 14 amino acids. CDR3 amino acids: CASSRPGQTYEQYF. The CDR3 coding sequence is TGTGCCAGCAGCAGACCTGGACAGACCTACGAGCAGTACTTC.

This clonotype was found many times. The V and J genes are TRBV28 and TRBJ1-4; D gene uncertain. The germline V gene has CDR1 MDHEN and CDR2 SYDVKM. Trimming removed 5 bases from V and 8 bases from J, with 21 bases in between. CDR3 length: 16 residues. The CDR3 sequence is CASSPPNVRVGEKLFF. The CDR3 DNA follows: TGTGCCAGCAGTCCCCCGAACGTAAGGGTTGGAGAAAAACTGTTTTTT.